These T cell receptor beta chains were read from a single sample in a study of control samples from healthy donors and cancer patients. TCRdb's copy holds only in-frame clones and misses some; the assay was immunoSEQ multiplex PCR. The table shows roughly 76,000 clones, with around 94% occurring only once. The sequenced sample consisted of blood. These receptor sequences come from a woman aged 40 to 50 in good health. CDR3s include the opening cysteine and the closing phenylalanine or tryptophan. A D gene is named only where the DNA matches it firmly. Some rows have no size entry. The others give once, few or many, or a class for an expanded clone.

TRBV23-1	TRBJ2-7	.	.	CASSQTDKIYEQYF	TGCGCCAGCAGTCAGACGGACAAGATCTACGAGCAGTACTTC
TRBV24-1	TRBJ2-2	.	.	CATSRQGRTGELFF	TGTGCCACCAGTCGCCAAGGGCGGACCGGGGAGCTGTTTTTT
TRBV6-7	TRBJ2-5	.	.	CASTLCGGEGETQYF	TGTGCCAGCACCTTGTGCGGGGGCGAGGGAGAGACCCAGTACTTC
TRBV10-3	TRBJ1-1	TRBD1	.	CAISETGGHTEAFF	TGTGCCATCAGTGAGACAGGGGGCCACACTGAAGCTTTCTTT
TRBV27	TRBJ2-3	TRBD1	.	CASSFTGESDTQYF	TGTGCCAGCAGTTTTACAGGGGAATCAGATACGCAGTATTTT
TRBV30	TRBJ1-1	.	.	CAWSLQALNTEAFF	TGTGCCTGGAGCCTACAGGCCTTGAACACTGAAGCTTTCTTT
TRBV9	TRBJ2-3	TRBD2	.	CASSVAGTRRDTQYF	TGTGCCAGCAGCGTAGCCGGGACTAGAAGAGATACGCAGTATTTT
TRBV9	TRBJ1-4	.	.	CASSLSGSEKLFF	TGTGCCAGCAGTCTGAGTGGGAGTGAAAAACTGTTTTTT
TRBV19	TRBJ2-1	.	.	CATTAGSSYNEQFF	TGTGCCACCACCGCCGGGAGCTCCTACAATGAGCAGTTCTTC
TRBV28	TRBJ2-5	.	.	CASSSGSPETQYF	TGTGCCAGCAGTTCCGGGTCACCTGAGACCCAGTACTTC
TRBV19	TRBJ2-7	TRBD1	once	CASSTGTGEGEQYF	TGTGCCAGTAGTACCGGGACAGGGGAGGGCGAGCAGTACTTC
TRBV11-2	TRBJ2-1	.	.	CASSLGRSRYNEQFF	TGTGCCAGCAGCTTAGGGAGGTCCAGATACAATGAGCAGTTCTTC
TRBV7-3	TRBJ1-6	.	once	CASSLQGLSSPLHF	TGTGCCAGCAGCTTGCAGGGATTGAGCTCACCCCTCCACTTT
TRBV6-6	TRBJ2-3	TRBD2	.	CASSRYGTTDFTDTQYF	TGTGCCAGCAGTAGATACGGGACTACCGACTTCACAGATACGCAGTATTTT
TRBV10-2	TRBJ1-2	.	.	CASSEPREDYGYTF	TGCGCCAGCAGTGAGCCCAGGGAGGACTATGGCTACACCTTC
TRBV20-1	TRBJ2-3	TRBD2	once	CSASIAGGPDTQYF	TGCAGTGCGAGTATAGCGGGAGGACCAGATACGCAGTATTTT
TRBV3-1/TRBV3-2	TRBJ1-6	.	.	CASSRATGDSPLHF	TGTGCCAGCAGCCGAGCTACAGGCGATTCACCCCTCCACTTT
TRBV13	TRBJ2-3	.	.	CASSSPPPDTQYF	TGTGCCAGCAGCTCCCCTCCCCCAGATACGCAGTATTTT
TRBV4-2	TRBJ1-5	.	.	CASSQDRGGRNQPQHF	TGTGCCAGCAGCCAAGATCGAGGGGGGAGGAATCAGCCCCAGCATTTT
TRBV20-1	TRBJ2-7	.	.	CSARDNEQYF	TGCAGTGCTAGAGATAACGAGCAGTACTTC
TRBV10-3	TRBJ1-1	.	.	CAISITPGAEAFF	TGTGCCATCAGTATCACACCGGGGGCTGAAGCTTTCTTT
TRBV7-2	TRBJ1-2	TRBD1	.	CASSFRDSGDGYTF	TGTGCCAGCAGCTTTAGGGACAGCGGGGATGGCTACACCTTC
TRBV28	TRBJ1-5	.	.	CASSFKGGNQPQHF	TGTGCCAGCAGTTTTAAGGGAGGCAATCAGCCCCAGCATTTT
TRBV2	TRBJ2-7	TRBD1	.	CASSAGTGSSYEQYF	TGTGCCAGCAGTGCTGGGACAGGTTCTTCATACGAGCAGTACTTC
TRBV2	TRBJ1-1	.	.	CASGNTEAFF	TGTGCCAGCGGCAACACTGAAGCTTTCTTT
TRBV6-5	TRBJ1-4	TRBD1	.	CASSYGQGAEKLFF	TGTGCCAGCAGTTACGGACAGGGGGCTGAAAAACTGTTTTTT
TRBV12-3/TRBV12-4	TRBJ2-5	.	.	CASSLHVGETQYF	TGTGCCAGCAGTTTGCACGTTGGGGAGACCCAGTACTTC
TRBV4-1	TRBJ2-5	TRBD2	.	CASSPGGLAGAETQYF	TGCGCCAGCAGCCCCGGCGGACTAGCGGGAGCAGAGACCCAGTACTTC
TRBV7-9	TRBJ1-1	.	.	CASSLNPTGRF	TGTGCCAGCAGCTTGAACCCCACAGGGCGCTTT
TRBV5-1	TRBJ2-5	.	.	CASRPEVAETQYF	TGCGCCAGCAGGCCCGAGGTGGCGGAGACCCAGTACTTC
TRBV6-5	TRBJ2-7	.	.	CASSSLSYEQYF	TGTGCCAGCAGTTCACTCTCCTACGAGCAGTACTTC
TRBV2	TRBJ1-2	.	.	CASSEEQKNYGYTF	TGTGCCAGCAGTGAAGAACAGAAAAACTATGGCTACACCTTC
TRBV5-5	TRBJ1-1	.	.	CASSLAWGTEAFF	TGTGCCAGCAGCTTGGCCTGGGGGACTGAAGCTTTCTTT
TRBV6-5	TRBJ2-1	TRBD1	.	CASSYAGQGIYNEQFF	TGTGCCAGCAGTTACGCCGGACAGGGGATCTACAATGAGCAGTTCTTC
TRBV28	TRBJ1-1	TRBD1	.	CASSLGQGLSAFF	TGTGCCAGCAGCCTCGGACAGGGGTTGAGTGCTTTCTTT
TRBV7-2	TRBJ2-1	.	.	CASSLRRSSYNEQFF	TGTGCCAGCAGCTTGCGGCGGAGCTCCTACAATGAGCAGTTCTTC
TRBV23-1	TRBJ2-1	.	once	CASSPGNKRRITYNEQFF	TGCGCCAGCAGTCCGGGCAACAAGCGAAGAATAACCTACAATGAGCAGTTCTTC
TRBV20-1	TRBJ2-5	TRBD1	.	CSASRWGQNQETQYF	TGCAGTGCTAGTCGGTGGGGACAGAACCAAGAGACCCAGTACTTC
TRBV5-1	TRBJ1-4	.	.	CASSSTGATNEKLFF	TGCGCCAGCAGCTCGACGGGAGCAACTAATGAAAAACTGTTTTTT
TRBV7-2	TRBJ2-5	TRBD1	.	CASSVNRGLQETQYF	TGTGCCAGCAGCGTGAACAGGGGGCTCCAAGAGACCCAGTACTTC
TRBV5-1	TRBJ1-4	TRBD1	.	CASSSQGTANEKLFF	TGCGCCAGCAGCTCCCAAGGGACAGCTAATGAAAAACTGTTTTTT
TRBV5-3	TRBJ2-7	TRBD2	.	CARSLLAGVSYEQYF	TGTGCCAGAAGCTTGCTAGCGGGAGTCTCGTACGAGCAGTACTTC
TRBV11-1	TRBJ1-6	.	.	CASSWNRVNSPLHF	TGTGCCAGCAGCTGGAACAGGGTTAATTCACCCCTCCACTTT
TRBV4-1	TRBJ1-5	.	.	CASSQDLSGNQPQHF	TGCGCCAGCAGCCAAGATCTTTCTGGCAATCAGCCCCAGCATTTT
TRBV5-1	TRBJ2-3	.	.	CASSLAQGPSTDTQYF	TGCGCCAGCAGCTTGGCCCAGGGGCCAAGCACAGATACGCAGTATTTT
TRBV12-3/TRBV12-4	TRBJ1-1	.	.	CASSFTPRNKAFF	TGTGCCAGCAGTTTTACACCAAGGAACAAAGCTTTCTTT
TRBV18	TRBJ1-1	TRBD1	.	CASSPMRGLDTEAFF	TGTGCCAGCTCACCAATGAGGGGGCTCGACACTGAAGCTTTCTTT
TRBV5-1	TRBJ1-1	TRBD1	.	CASSLFTGGLHMNTEAFF	TGCGCCAGCAGCCTCTTTACAGGGGGCCTACACATGAACACTGAAGCTTTCTTT
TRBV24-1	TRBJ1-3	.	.	CATSISTIYF	TGTGCCACCAGTATAAGCACCATATATTTT
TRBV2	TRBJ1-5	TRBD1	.	CASRASARTGGTTYSNQPQHF	TGTGCCAGCAGGGCTTCTGCCCGGACAGGGGGGACAACTTATAGCAATCAGCCCCAGCATTTT
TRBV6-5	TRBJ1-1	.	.	CASSYAAGRNTEAFF	TGTGCCAGCAGTTACGCGGCAGGGCGCAACACTGAAGCTTTCTTT
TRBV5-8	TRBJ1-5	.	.	CASSRSGGGSPQHF	TGTGCCAGCAGTCGGAGTGGGGGCGGTTCGCCCCAGCATTTT
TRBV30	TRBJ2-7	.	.	CAWNPGTTPYEQYF	TGTGCCTGGAACCCCGGGACAACCCCCTACGAGCAGTACTTC
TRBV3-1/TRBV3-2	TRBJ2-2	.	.	CASSPLSNTGELFF	TGTGCCAGCAGCCCCTTATCGAACACCGGGGAGCTGTTTTTT
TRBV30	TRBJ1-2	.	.	CAWSYPGENYGYTF	TGTGCCTGGTCCTATCCGGGAGAAAACTATGGCTACACCTTC
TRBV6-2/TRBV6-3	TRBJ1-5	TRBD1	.	CASSTTGGDNQPQHF	TGTGCCAGCAGTACCACAGGGGGGGACAATCAGCCCCAGCATTTT
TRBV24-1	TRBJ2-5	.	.	CATSEEGGSGQETQYF	TGTGCCACCAGTGAGGAGGGAGGATCGGGCCAAGAGACCCAGTACTTC
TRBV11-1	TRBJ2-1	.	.	CASSLGQVYNEQFF	TGTGCCAGCAGCTTAGGGCAAGTTTACAATGAGCAGTTCTTC
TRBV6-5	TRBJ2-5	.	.	CASRPQGMGTETQYF	TGTGCCAGCAGACCCCAGGGGATGGGTACGGAGACCCAGTACTTC
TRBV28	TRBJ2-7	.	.	CASSLGGFYEQYF	TGTGCCAGCAGTTTAGGGGGTTTCTACGAGCAGTACTTC